What follows are 24 T cell receptor beta chains derived from one specimen sequenced in a study of blood T cell repertoires in COVID-19. Here immunoSEQ multiplex PCR was the method, and the copy in TCRdb shows in-frame clones only, minus some. The table lists 150,000 or so clones, 75% to 90% of them singletons. Input material: PBMCs or T cells enriched from blood (not recorded which). These receptors were obtained from a man aged 50 to 59 who had recovered from COVID-19.

The chain couples TRBV2 to TRBJ2-5; 7 bases line up with TRBD1. The CDR3 loop spans 13 amino acids. The ends lost 6 bases at V and 2 bases at J; junction bases unmatched: 3. CDR1 and CDR2 (germline): SNHLY, FYNNEI. CDR3 nucleotide sequence: TGTGCCAGCAGGGACAGGCCTCAAGAGACCCAGTACTTC. Translated, it gives CASRDRPQETQYF.

J is TRBJ1-2 and V is TRBV4-1; TRBD1 matches at 7 bases. The ends lost 1 base at V and 2 bases at J; junction bases unmatched: 7. CDR3 size: 16 residues. In germline, CDR1 is MGHRA, CDR2 YSYEKL. The CDR3 coding sequence is TGCGCCAGCAGCCAAGCGCCAGGGGGATACAACTATGGCTACACCTTC. This sequence encodes CASSQAPGGYNYGYTF.

The chain uses TRBV7-2 and TRBJ1-5; D is unresolved. The V end lost 1 base, the J end lost 8 bases, and 6 bases lay between the germline ends. The CDR3 consists of 12 residues. In germline, CDR1 is SGHTA, CDR2 FQGNSA. The CDR3 DNA is TGTGCCAGCAGCTTAGGGCGGGAGCCCCAGCATTTT. This gives the protein CASSLGREPQHF.

This chain connects TRBV5-1 to TRBJ1-1; 7 nucleotides align to TRBD1. Germline CDR1 SGHRS, CDR2 YFSETQ. The CDR3 extends over 16 amino acids. Trimming at V came to 3 bases and at J to 0 bases, leaving 8 bases not matched to a gene. The DNA of the CDR3 is TGCGCCAGCAGCTCCGCCCGAGGGACAGTGAACACTGAAGCTTTCTTT. Protein product: CASSSARGTVNTEAFF. The variable domain in full, completed from reference TRBV5-1 and TRBJ1-1, reads KAGVTQTPRYLIKTRGQQVTLSCSPISGHRSVSWYQQTPGQGLQFLFEYFSETQRNKGNFPGRFSGRQFSNSRSEMNVSTLELGDSALYLCASSSARGTVNTEAFFGQGTRLTVV.

The chain joins TRBV24-1 to TRBJ2-3; TRBD1 is a possible D gene (6 bases). Germline loops: CDR1 KGHDR, CDR2 SFDVKD. V shed 6 bases and J shed 0 bases, with 12 bases lying between them. The CDR3 spans 15 residues. CDR3 residues: CATSRSRGSTDTQYF. The DNA of the CDR3 is TGTGCCACCAGTCGCTCCAGGGGCAGCACAGATACGCAGTATTTT.

This chain joins TRBV30 and TRBJ1-5, with unresolved D. The germline gives CDR1 GTSNPN, CDR2 SVGIG (reference sequence). The CDR3 length is 13 residues. V was pared by 1 base and J by 3 bases, with 7 bases between. The CDR3 DNA follows: TGTGCCTGGAGTGCAAGCCCCAATCAGCCCCAGCATTTT. This translates into CAWSASPNQPQHF. Complete variable domain (other parts from reference TRBV30 and TRBJ1-5): SQTIHQWPATLVQPVGSPLSLECTVEGTSNPNLYWYRQAAGRGLQLLFYSVGIGQISSEVPQNLSASRPQDRQFILSSKKLLLSDSGFYLCAWSASPNQPQHFGDGTRLSIL.

CDR3 in DNA: TGCGCCAGCAGCCAAGAGACACTCCTCTCCTACAATGAGCAGTTCTTC. Residues: CASSQETLLSYNEQFF. This chain uses TRBV4-3 with TRBJ2-1; D unclear. Trimming left V 0 bases short and J 0 bases short, with 9 bases between. Germline assignment: CDR1 LGHNA and CDR2 YSLEER. The CDR3 is 16 residues long.

This chain joins TRBV6-2 or TRBV6-3 and TRBJ1-2; 9 bases align to TRBD1. Germline V gene sequence: CDR1 MNHEY, CDR2 SVGEGT. The CDR3 loop spans 16 amino acids. Germline trimming cut 3 bases from V and 3 bases from J; bases unmatched to any gene: 8. The chain's CDR3 is CASSYSVGQGYYGYTF. The CDR3, as DNA: TGTGCCAGCAGTTATTCGGTGGGACAGGGTTACTATGGCTACACCTTC.

This clone has only one observation. This chain links TRBV15 with TRBJ2-1, with 9 positions matching TRBD2. V lost 5 bases and J lost 2; bases outside the gene matches: 10. Germline assignment: CDR1 LNHNV and CDR2 YYDKDF (reference sequence). This CDR3 spans 17 amino acids. The CDR3, as DNA: TGTGCCACCAGCCCAGGGAGTAGCGGGGGTCCCTACAATGAGCAGTTCTTC. Amino acids: CATSPGSSGGPYNEQFF. The variable domain in full, completed from reference TRBV15 and TRBJ2-1, reads DAMVIQNPRYQVTQFGKPVTLSCSQTLNHNVMYWYQQKSSQAPKLLFHYYDKDFNNEADTPDNFQSRRPNTSFCFLDIRSPGLGDTAMYLCATSPGSSGGPYNEQFFGPGTRLTVL.

The chain joins TRBV5-1 to TRBJ2-2; TRBD2 matches at 10 bases. CDR3 length: 15 amino acids. Germline CDR1 SGHRS, CDR2 YFSETQ. Germline trimming cut 4 bases from V and 2 bases from J; bases unmatched to any gene: 2. CDR3 DNA: TGCGCCAGCAGCGTACTAGCGGGAAACACCGGGGAGCTGTTTTTT. The encoded protein is CASSVLAGNTGELFF.

This chain links TRBV11-2 with TRBJ1-4; possibly TRBD1 for D (5 bases). Germline V CDR1 and CDR2: SGHAT, FQNNGV. V was pared by 5 bases and J by 7 bases, with 20 bases between. This CDR3 is built from 16 residues. The CDR3 protein is CASSPMGGTWGEKLFF. In DNA form, the CDR3 reads TGTGCCAGCAGCCCCATGGGGGGGACGTGGGGTGAAAAACTGTTTTTT.

The chain carries TRBV9 and TRBJ1-1; D gene unclear. Trimming removed 2 bases from V and 0 bases from J, with 14 bases in between. The germline gives CDR1 SGDLS, CDR2 YYNGEE. The length of the CDR3 is 16 residues. CDR3 DNA: TGTGCCAGCAGCGTTTGGGCCTCCGGGATGAACACTGAAGCTTTCTTT. It codes for CASSVWASGMNTEAFF.

The chain recombines TRBV29-1 with TRBJ2-3; D might be TRBD2 (5 bases). The CDR3 loop spans 13 amino acids. Looked up from germline, CDR1 is SQVTM and CDR2 is ANQGSEA. V lost 5 bases to trimming and J lost 5 bases, with 14 bases between them. The CDR3 sequence: CSVPAALKDTQYF. In DNA, the CDR3 is TGCAGCGTTCCAGCGGCGTTGAAAGATACGCAGTATTTT.

This clone was counted only a few times. V and J are TRBV11-3 and TRBJ2-1, with 12 bases aligning to TRBD2. Trimming removed 5 bases from V and 8 bases from J; junction bases left unmatched: 13. Germline-derived CDR1 and CDR2 are SGHNT and YENEEA. The length of the CDR3 is 17 residues. The CDR3 DNA reads TGTGCCAGCAGCCCAAAGACTAGCGGGAGAGTTTTTGATGAGCAGTTCTTC. Its translation: CASSPKTSGRVFDEQFF.

This rearrangement joins TRBV10-1 to TRBJ2-1; TRBD2 aligns across 7 bases. From germline, CDR1 is WNHNN and CDR2 SYGVQD (reference sequence). The CDR3 totals 19 residues. Germline trimming cut 0 bases from V and 0 bases from J; bases unmatched to any gene: 11. The CDR3 sequence is CASSESVVAGESSYNEQFF. Written as DNA, the CDR3 is TGCGCCAGCAGTGAGTCGGTAGTAGCGGGTGAGAGCTCCTACAATGAGCAGTTCTTC.

V usage is TRBV30 and J usage is TRBJ2-1; 10 positions match TRBD2. The trim removed 0 bases at V and 1 base at J, leaving 3 bases unmatched. From germline, CDR1 is GTSNPN and CDR2 SVGIG (reference sequence). The CDR3 contains 16 residues. CDR3 region: CAWSVGTSVSYNEQFF. In DNA form, the CDR3 reads TGTGCCTGGAGTGTAGGGACTAGCGTTTCCTACAATGAGCAGTTCTTC.

This chain links TRBV19 with TRBJ1-2; D gene ambiguous. From germline, CDR1 is LNHDA and CDR2 SQIVND (reference sequence). CDR3 size: 13 residues. The V and J ends lost 5 bases and 4 bases respectively, with 11 bases between them. The CDR3 sequence is CASSHGMFYGYTF. The CDR3 bases are TGTGCCAGTAGTCACGGGATGTTCTATGGCTACACCTTC.

The V gene is TRBV18, the J gene TRBJ2-1; TRBD2 matches at 12 bases. The V segment lost 2 bases and the J segment 0 bases; nucleotides outside the gene matches: 8. The V gene's germline CDR1 is KGHSH and CDR2 LQKENI. CDR3 length equals 19 residues. CDR3 bases: TGTGCCAGCTCACCAATCCGGACTAGCGGGGCCTCCTCCTACAATGAGCAGTTCTTC. It encodes CASSPIRTSGASSYNEQFF.

V and J are TRBV6-1 and TRBJ2-2; 12 nucleotides match TRBD2. The V segment lost 3 bases and the J segment 6 bases; nucleotides outside the gene matches: 2. Germline lookup yields CDR1 MNHNS and CDR2 SASEGT. There are 15 residues in the CDR3. CDR3 loop: CASSELAGGPGELFF. CDR3 bases: TGTGCCAGCAGTGAGCTAGCGGGAGGGCCCGGGGAGCTGTTTTTT.

The J gene is TRBJ1-6, the V gene TRBV24-1; 9 bases align to TRBD1. V was clipped by 10 bases and J by 7 bases; unmatched bases: 4. This CDR3 is 13 amino acids long. CDR1 is KGHDR and CDR2 is SFDVKD in the germline V gene. CDR3 in amino acids: CATRQGVNSPLHF. As DNA, the CDR3 is TGTGCCACGCGACAGGGGGTGAATTCACCCCTCCACTTT.

The chain recombines TRBV2 with TRBJ1-6; D is undetermined. CDR3 length equals 13 residues. V was shortened by 3 bases and J by 7 bases, with 7 bases between the two germline ends. Germline V gene sequence: CDR1 SNHLY, CDR2 FYNNEI. The CDR3 region is CASSDSANSPLHF. The CDR3 coding sequence is TGTGCCAGCAGTGATTCAGCGAATTCACCCCTCCACTTT.

This clone was seen once. The chain recombines TRBV7-3 with TRBJ1-3, with 8 bases aligning to TRBD1. The trim removed 5 bases at V and 3 bases at J, leaving 6 bases unmatched. Per germline, CDR1 SGHTA and CDR2 FQGTGA. This CDR3 contains 15 residues. CDR3 region: CASSETGAGGNTIYF. In nucleotides, the CDR3 is TGTGCCAGCAGCGAGACAGGGGCCGGTGGAAACACCATATATTTT.

This chain links TRBV5-1 with TRBJ1-1; TRBD1 matches at 9 bases. V was pared by 4 bases and J by 3 bases, with 4 bases of the junction left unmatched. This CDR3 has 14 residues. Germline CDR1 and CDR2: SGHRS and YFSETQ. Here the CDR3 DNA reads TGCGCCAGCAGCCCGGACAGGGGACACACTGAAGCTTTCTTT. This gives the protein CASSPDRGHTEAFF.

This chain uses TRBV24-1 with TRBJ2-1; 7 bases fit TRBD2. Germline V gene lookup returns CDR1 KGHDR and CDR2 SFDVKD. V shed 5 bases, J shed 4 bases, and the junction held 4 bases outside the gene matches. The CDR3 has 14 residues. The CDR3 sequence: CATSVAGAYNEQFF. The CDR3, as DNA: TGTGCCACCAGTGTTGCGGGAGCGTACAATGAGCAGTTCTTC.